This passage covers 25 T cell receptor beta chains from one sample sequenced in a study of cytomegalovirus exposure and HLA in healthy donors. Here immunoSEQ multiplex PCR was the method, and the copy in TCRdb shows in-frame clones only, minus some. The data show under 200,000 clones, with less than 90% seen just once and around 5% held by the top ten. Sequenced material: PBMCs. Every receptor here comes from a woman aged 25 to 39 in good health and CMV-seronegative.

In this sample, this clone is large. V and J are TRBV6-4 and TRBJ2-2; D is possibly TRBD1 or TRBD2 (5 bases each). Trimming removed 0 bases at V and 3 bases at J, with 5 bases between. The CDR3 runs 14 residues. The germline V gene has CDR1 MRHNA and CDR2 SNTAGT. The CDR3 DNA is TGTGCCAGCAGTGACTCGGGGGACACCGGGGAGCTGTTTTTT. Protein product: CASSDSGDTGELFF.

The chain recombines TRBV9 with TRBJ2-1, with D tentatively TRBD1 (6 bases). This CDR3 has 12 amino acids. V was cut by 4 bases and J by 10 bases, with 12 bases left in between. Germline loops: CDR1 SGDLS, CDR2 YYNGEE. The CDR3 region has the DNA TGTGCCAGCAGCCCCCAGGGGCTAGAGCAGTTCTTC. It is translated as CASSPQGLEQFF.

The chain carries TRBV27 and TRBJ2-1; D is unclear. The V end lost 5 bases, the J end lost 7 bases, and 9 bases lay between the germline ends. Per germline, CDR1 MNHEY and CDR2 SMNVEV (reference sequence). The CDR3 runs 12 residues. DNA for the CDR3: TGTGCCAGCAGTCCGAACCTAAATGAGCAGTTCTTC. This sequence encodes CASSPNLNEQFF.

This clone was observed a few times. The CDR3 bases are TGTGCCAGCAGCGTGGAAGGGGGGGCCACAGATACGCAGTATTTT. Translating gives CASSVEGGATDTQYF. The chain combines TRBV9 with TRBJ2-3; TRBD2 is a possible D gene (7 bases). Trimming took 2 bases from V and 2 from J, leaving 12 bases between them. The CDR3 runs to 15 residues. Germline-derived CDR1 and CDR2 are SGDLS and YYNGEE.

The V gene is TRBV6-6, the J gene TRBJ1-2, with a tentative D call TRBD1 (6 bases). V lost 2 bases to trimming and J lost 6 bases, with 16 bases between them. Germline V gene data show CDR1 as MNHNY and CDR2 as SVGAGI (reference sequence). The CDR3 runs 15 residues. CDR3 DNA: TGTGCCAGCAGTTACGAGCCACAGGGATTCCATGGCTACACCTTC. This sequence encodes CASSYEPQGFHGYTF.

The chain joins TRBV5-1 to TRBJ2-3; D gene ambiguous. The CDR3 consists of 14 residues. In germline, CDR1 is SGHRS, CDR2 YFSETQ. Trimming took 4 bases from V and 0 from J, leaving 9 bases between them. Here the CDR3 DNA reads TGCGCCAGCAGCCTTCCTGATAGCACAGATACGCAGTATTTT. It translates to CASSLPDSTDTQYF.

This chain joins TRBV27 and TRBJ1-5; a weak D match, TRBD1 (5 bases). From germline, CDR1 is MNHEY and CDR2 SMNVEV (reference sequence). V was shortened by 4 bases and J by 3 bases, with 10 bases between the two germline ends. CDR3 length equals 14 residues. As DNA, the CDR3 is TGTGCCAGCAGTTACCAGGGTTACAATCAGCCCCAGCATTTT. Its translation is CASSYQGYNQPQHF.

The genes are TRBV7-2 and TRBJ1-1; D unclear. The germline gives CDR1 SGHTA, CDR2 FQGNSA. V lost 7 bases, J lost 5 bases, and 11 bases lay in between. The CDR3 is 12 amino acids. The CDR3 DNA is TGTGCCAGCACCTACACGGGAACTGAAGCTTTCTTT. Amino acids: CASTYTGTEAFF.

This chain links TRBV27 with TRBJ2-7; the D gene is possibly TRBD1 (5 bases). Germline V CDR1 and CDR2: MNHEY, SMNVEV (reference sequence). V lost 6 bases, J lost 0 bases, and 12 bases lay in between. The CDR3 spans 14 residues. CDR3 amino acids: CASSIRQLSYEQYF. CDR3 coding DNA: TGTGCCAGCAGCATTCGACAGCTCTCCTACGAGCAGTACTTC.

CDR3 nucleotide sequence: TGTGCCAGCAGTTTTGGGGCTAGCGGGAGCGATACGCAGTATTTT. Translation gives CASSFGASGSDTQYF. J is TRBJ2-3 and V is TRBV6-6; 10 positions match TRBD2. The CDR3 covers 15 residues. Trimming removed 4 bases from V and 6 bases from J; junction bases left unmatched: 7. Germline CDR1 MNHNY, CDR2 SVGAGI (reference sequence).

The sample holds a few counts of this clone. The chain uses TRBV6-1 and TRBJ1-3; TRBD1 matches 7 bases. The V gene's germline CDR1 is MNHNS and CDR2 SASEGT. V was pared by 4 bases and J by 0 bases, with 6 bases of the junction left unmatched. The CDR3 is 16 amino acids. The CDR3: CASSGGQAYSGNTIYF. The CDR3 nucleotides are TGTGCCAGCAGTGGCGGACAGGCATACTCTGGAAACACCATATATTTT.

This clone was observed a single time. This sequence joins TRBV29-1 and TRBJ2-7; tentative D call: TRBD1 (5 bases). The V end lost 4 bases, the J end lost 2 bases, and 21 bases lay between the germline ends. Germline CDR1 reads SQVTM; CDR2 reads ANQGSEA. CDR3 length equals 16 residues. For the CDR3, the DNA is TGCAGCGTTGGTCGCAGGGCCAGAGTACGACCCTACGAGCAGTACTTC. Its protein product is CSVGRRARVRPYEQYF.

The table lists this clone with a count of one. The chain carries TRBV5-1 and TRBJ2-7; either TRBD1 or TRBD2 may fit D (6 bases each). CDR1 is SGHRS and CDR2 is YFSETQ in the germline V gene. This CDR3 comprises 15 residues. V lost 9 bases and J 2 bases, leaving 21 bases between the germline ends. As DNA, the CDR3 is TGCGCCACCAGACTAGGGGGTAGTACGGCCTACGAGCAGTACTTC. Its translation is CATRLGGSTAYEQYF. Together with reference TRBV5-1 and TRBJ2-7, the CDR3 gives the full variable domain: KAGVTQTPRYLIKTRGQQVTLSCSPISGHRSVSWYQQTPGQGLQFLFEYFSETQRNKGNFPGRFSGRQFSNSRSEMNVSTLELGDSALYLCATRLGGSTAYEQYFGPGTRLTVT.

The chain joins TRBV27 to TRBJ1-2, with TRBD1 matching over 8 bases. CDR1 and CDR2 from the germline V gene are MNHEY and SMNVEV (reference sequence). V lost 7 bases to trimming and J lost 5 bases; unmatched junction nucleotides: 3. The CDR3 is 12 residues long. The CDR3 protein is CASKQGGYGYTF. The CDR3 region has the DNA TGTGCCAGCAAACAGGGGGGATATGGCTACACCTTC.

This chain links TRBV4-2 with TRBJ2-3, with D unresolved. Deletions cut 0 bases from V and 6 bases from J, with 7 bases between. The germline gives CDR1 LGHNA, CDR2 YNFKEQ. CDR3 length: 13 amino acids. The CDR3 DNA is TGTGCCAGCAGCCAAGAAAATTTGGATACGCAGTATTTT. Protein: CASSQENLDTQYF.

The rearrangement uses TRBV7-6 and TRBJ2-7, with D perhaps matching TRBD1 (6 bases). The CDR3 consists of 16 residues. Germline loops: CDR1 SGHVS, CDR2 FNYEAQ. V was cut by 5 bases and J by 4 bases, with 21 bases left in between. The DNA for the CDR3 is TGTGCCAGCAGCAAAGCCTCAGGGGTCGGGGTATACGAGCAGTACTTC. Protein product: CASSKASGVGVYEQYF.

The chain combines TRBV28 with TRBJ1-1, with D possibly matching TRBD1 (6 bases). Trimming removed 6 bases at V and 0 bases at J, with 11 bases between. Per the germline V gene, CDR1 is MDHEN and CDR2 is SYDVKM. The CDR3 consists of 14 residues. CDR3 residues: CASRTGTLNTEAFF. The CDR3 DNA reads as TGTGCCAGCAGGACCGGGACATTGAACACTGAAGCTTTCTTT.

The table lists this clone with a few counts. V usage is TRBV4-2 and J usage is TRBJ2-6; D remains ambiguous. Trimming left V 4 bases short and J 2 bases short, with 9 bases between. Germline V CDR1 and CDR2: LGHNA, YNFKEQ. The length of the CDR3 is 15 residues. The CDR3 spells CASSPVGTGANVLTF. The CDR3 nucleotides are TGTGCCAGCAGCCCCGTGGGGACTGGGGCCAACGTCCTGACTTTC.

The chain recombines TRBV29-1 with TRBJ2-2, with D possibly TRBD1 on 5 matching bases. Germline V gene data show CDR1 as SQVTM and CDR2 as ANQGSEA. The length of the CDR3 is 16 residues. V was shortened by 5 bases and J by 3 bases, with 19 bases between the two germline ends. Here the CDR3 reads CSVILVGDSDTGELFF. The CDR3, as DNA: TGCAGCGTTATCCTAGTAGGGGATTCGGACACCGGGGAGCTGTTTTTT.

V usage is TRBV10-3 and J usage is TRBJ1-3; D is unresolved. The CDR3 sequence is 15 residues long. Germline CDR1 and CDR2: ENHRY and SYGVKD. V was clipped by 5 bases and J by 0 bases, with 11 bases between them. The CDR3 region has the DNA TGTGCCATCAGTAACGGGGTAATCTCTGGAAACACCATATATTTT. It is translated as CAISNGVISGNTIYF.

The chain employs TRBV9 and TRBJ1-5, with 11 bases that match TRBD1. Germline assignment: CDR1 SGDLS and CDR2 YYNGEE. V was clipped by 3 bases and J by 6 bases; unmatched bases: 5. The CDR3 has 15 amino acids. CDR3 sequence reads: CASSAGQGAGQPQHF. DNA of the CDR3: TGTGCCAGCAGCGCAGGACAGGGGGCGGGTCAGCCCCAGCATTTT.

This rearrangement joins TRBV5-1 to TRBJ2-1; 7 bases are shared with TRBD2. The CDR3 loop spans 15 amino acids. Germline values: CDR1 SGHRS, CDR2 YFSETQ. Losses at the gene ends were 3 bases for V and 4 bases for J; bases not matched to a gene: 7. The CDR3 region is CASSSGGGSYNEQFF. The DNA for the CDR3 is TGCGCCAGCAGCTCGGGTGGCGGGAGTTACAATGAGCAGTTCTTC.

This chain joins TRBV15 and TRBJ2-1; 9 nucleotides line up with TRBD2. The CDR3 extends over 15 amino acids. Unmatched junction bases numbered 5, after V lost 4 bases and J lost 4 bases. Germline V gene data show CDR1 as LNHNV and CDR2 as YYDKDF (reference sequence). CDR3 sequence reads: CATSTSGRQYNEQFF. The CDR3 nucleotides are TGTGCCACCAGCACGAGCGGGAGGCAGTACAATGAGCAGTTCTTC.

The CDR3: CASSPAFLGTEAFF. As DNA, the CDR3 is TGTGCCAGCTCACCGGCGTTTTTGGGAACTGAAGCTTTCTTT. The V gene is TRBV18, the J gene TRBJ1-1; D is uncertain. Germline CDR1 and CDR2: KGHSH and LQKENI. With 3 bases removed from V and 5 bases from J, the gap between germline ends came to 13 bases. This CDR3 region has 14 residues.

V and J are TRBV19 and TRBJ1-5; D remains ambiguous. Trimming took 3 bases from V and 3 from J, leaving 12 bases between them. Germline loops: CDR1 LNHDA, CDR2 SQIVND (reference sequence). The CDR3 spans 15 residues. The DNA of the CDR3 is TGTGCCAGTAGTATTATGGGCCGGAACAATCAGCCCCAGCATTTT. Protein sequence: CASSIMGRNNQPQHF.